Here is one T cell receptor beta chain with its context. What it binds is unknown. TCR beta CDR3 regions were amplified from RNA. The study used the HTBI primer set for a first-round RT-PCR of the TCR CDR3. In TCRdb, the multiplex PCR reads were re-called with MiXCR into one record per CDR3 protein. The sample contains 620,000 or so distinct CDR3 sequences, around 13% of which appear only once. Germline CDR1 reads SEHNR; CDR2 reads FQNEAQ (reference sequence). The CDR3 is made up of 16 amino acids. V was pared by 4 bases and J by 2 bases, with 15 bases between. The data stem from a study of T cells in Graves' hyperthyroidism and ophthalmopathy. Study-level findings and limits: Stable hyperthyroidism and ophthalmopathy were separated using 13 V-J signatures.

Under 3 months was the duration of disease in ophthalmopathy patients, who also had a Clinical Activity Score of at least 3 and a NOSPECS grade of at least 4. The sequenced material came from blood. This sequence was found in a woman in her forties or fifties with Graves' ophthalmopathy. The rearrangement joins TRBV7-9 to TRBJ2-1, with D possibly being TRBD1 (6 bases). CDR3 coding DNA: TGTGCCAGCAGCTCAATAGGACAGTTAGCCTACAATGAGCAGTTCTTC. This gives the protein CASSSIGQLAYNEQFF.